The 27 T cell receptor beta chains given below trace back to one sample, sequenced in a study of shared clonotypes between healthy human individuals. The data were produced by immunoSEQ multiplex PCR, yet TCRdb's version contains in-frame clones alone and is incomplete. Among 500,000 to 550,000 clones, around 96% were seen once, and the ten largest hold nearly 0.065%. The sample consisted of naive CD4+ T cells sorted from blood. The subset: CD45RA+ positively selected. All receptors come from a woman in her 30s in good health.

The chain combines TRBV7-8 with TRBJ2-1; D unresolved. V was cut by 2 bases and J by 4 bases, with 12 bases left in between. CDR3 length equals 15 residues. Germline V lookup: CDR1 SGHVS, CDR2 FQNEAQ. CDR3 protein: CASSLSPLIYNEQFF. In nucleotides, the CDR3 is TGTGCCAGCAGCTTATCCCCTCTCATTTACAATGAGCAGTTCTTC.

The chain recombines TRBV18 with TRBJ1-2; 8 bases fit TRBD1. The germline V gene encodes CDR1 KGHSH and CDR2 LQKENI. J gave up 8 bases and V 3 bases, and 8 bases lay outside the gene matches. The CDR3 extends over 14 amino acids. Written as DNA, the CDR3 is TGTGCCAGCTCACCGGGGGACAGGTACTGGGGCTACACCTTC. Translating gives CASSPGDRYWGYTF.

The gene calls are TRBV4-1 and TRBJ2-4, with D unresolved. The V end lost 3 bases, the J end lost 7 bases, and 13 bases lay between the germline ends. The CDR3 covers 14 residues. Germline CDR1 and CDR2: MGHRA and YSYEKL. The chain's CDR3 is CASSHVVVGNIQYF. The DNA for the CDR3 is TGCGCCAGCAGCCATGTGGTGGTGGGTAACATTCAGTACTTC.

The rearrangement joins TRBV30 to TRBJ2-5; 10 bases fit TRBD2. The CDR3 extends over 15 amino acids. V lost 6 bases to trimming and J lost 3 bases; unmatched junction nucleotides: 10. Germline V gene data show CDR1 as GTSNPN and CDR2 as SVGIG (reference sequence). CDR3 in DNA: TGTGCCTGCACAACCTGGACTAGCGGAGAAGAGACCCAGTACTTC. This codes for CACTTWTSGEETQYF.

The chain employs TRBV5-1 and TRBJ2-3, with 8 nucleotides matching TRBD2. Germline loops: CDR1 SGHRS, CDR2 YFSETQ. The V gene end was trimmed by 1 base and the J gene end by 0 bases; junction bases not matched to a gene: 1. This CDR3 region has 15 residues. This CDR3 is CASSLTGGSTDTQYF. The CDR3 region has the DNA TGCGCCAGCAGCTTGACGGGAGGGAGCACAGATACGCAGTATTTT.

This chain links TRBV5-1 with TRBJ2-5; TRBD1 matches 9 bases. The V and J ends lost 3 bases and 6 bases, in that order; junction bases with no gene match: 6. CDR1 and CDR2 (germline): SGHRS, YFSETQ. The CDR3 runs to 14 residues. CDR3 amino acids: CASSWGQGLKTQYF. CDR3 sequence (DNA): TGCGCCAGCAGCTGGGGACAGGGACTGAAGACCCAGTACTTC.

This chain joins TRBV11-2 and TRBJ2-3, with 10 bases identical to TRBD2. V shed 2 bases, J shed 3 bases, and the junction held 11 bases outside the gene matches. Germline values: CDR1 SGHAT, CDR2 FQNNGV. The CDR3 consists of 18 residues. The CDR3 region is CASSLTPLAGVDTDTQYF. DNA of the CDR3: TGTGCCAGCAGCTTAACCCCGCTAGCGGGAGTGGATACAGATACGCAGTATTTT. Combining the CDR3 with reference TRBV11-2 and TRBJ2-3 gives the whole variable domain EAGVAQSPRYKIIEKRQSVAFWCNPISGHATLYWYQQILGQGPKLLIQFQNNGVVDDSQLPKDRFSAERLKGVDSTLKIQPAKLEDSAVYLCASSLTPLAGVDTDTQYFGPGTRLTVL.

The V and J genes are TRBV5-1 and TRBJ2-3, with 8 bases matching TRBD1. There are 15 residues in the CDR3. V lost 6 bases, J lost 4 bases, and 10 bases stayed unmatched. Germline CDR1 reads SGHRS; CDR2 reads YFSETQ. DNA for the CDR3: TGCGCCAGCACCCGCTCAGGGGGCCTTGCAGATACGCAGTATTTT. Translated: CASTRSGGLADTQYF.

V usage is TRBV18 and J usage is TRBJ1-4, with unresolved D. Trimming stripped 5 bases from V and 4 bases from J, with 8 bases between. This CDR3 comprises 13 residues. The V gene's germline CDR1 is KGHSH and CDR2 LQKENI. The CDR3 sequence is CASSSQINEKLFF. The DNA for the CDR3 is TGTGCCAGCTCATCACAGATTAATGAAAAACTGTTTTTT.

This chain joins TRBV7-2 and TRBJ2-7; 8 nucleotides line up with TRBD1. CDR1 and CDR2 from the germline V gene are SGHTA and FQGNSA. V shed 5 bases, J shed 1 base, and the junction held 4 bases outside the gene matches. The CDR3 runs to 14 residues. The CDR3 coding sequence is TGTGCCAGCAGCCGGGACAGGTCGTCCTACGAGCAGTACTTC. Residues: CASSRDRSSYEQYF.

The V gene is TRBV7-6, the J gene TRBJ1-3; D is possibly TRBD1 (5 bases). The V end lost 5 bases, the J end lost 2 bases, and 10 bases lay between the germline ends. This CDR3 spans 14 amino acids. The germline V gene has CDR1 SGHVS and CDR2 FNYEAQ. The CDR3: CASSGGGTGNTIYF. DNA for the CDR3: TGTGCCAGCAGCGGTGGGGGAACTGGAAACACCATATATTTT.

The chain is built from TRBV28 and TRBJ1-2; a weak D match, TRBD1 (5 bases). Per the germline V gene, CDR1 is MDHEN and CDR2 is SYDVKM. There are 15 residues in the CDR3. The ends were cut back, 2 bases at V and 8 bases at J, with 18 bases in the middle. This CDR3 is CASSLDLMRGEGYTF. Written as DNA, the CDR3 is TGTGCCAGCAGTTTAGACTTGATGCGAGGGGAGGGCTACACCTTC.

This clone was seen once. V is TRBV11-2 and J is TRBJ1-4, with D maybe TRBD1 (5 bases). V was cut by 5 bases and J by 0 bases, with 10 bases left in between. Germline V CDR1 and CDR2: SGHAT, FQNNGV. The CDR3 is 15 amino acids. The CDR3 bases are TGTGCCAGCAGCATGGGGACGGCAACTAATGAAAAACTGTTTTTT. Protein product: CASSMGTATNEKLFF. Looking up the rest from reference TRBV11-2 and TRBJ1-4 gives the full variable domain: EAGVAQSPRYKIIEKRQSVAFWCNPISGHATLYWYQQILGQGPKLLIQFQNNGVVDDSQLPKDRFSAERLKGVDSTLKIQPAKLEDSAVYLCASSMGTATNEKLFFGSGTQLSVL.

The chain has TRBV4-1 and TRBJ2-3, with TRBD2 as a possible D gene (5 bases). The ends were cut back, 0 bases at V and 4 bases at J, with 11 bases in the middle. The CDR3 spans 15 residues. CDR1 and CDR2 (germline): MGHRA, YSYEKL. The CDR3 spells CASSQDPVRADTQYF. CDR3 nucleotides: TGCGCCAGCAGCCAAGACCCCGTGAGGGCAGATACGCAGTATTTT.

V gene TRBV2 combines with J gene TRBJ2-2; the D gene is possibly TRBD1 (6 bases). V lost 5 bases and J lost 0, with 13 bases in between. This CDR3 region has 16 residues. Germline CDR1 and CDR2: SNHLY and FYNNEI. The CDR3 here is CASSLDRPANTGELFF. In nucleotides, the CDR3 is TGTGCCAGCAGTCTGGACAGACCCGCGAACACCGGGGAGCTGTTTTTT.

The chain joins TRBV28 to TRBJ2-7; possible D gene TRBD1, 5 bases. Trimming left V 2 bases short and J 2 bases short, with 7 bases between. CDR3 size: 13 residues. Per the germline V gene, CDR1 is MDHEN and CDR2 is SYDVKM. The CDR3 reads CASSLLTAYEQYF. The CDR3 nucleotides are TGTGCCAGCAGTTTACTGACAGCCTACGAGCAGTACTTC.

The rearrangement joins TRBV19 to TRBJ1-5; D might be TRBD1 (6 bases). Germline CDR1 reads LNHDA; CDR2 reads SQIVND (reference sequence). CDR3 length: 16 amino acids. The V end lost 6 bases, the J end lost 5 bases, and 20 bases lay between the germline ends. The CDR3 nucleotides are TGTGCCAGTAGGAACCGGGACACAAGCTTTGATCAGCCCCAGCATTTT. Protein product: CASRNRDTSFDQPQHF.

CDR3 protein: CASSMRTGVAEKLFF. CDR3 in DNA: TGTGCCAGTAGTATGCGGACAGGGGTCGCTGAAAAACTGTTTTTT. The chain couples TRBV19 to TRBJ1-4; 9 bases line up with TRBD1. The V segment lost 3 bases and the J segment 7 bases; nucleotides outside the gene matches: 6. The length of the CDR3 is 15 residues. Germline V gene data show CDR1 as LNHDA and CDR2 as SQIVND (reference sequence).

The chain employs TRBV4-2 and TRBJ2-7; D is undetermined. The CDR3 is 13 residues long. Germline CDR1 and CDR2: LGHNA and YNFKEQ. Trimming removed 1 base at V and 3 bases at J, with 7 bases between. This CDR3 reads CASSQGQNYEQYF. CDR3 in DNA: TGTGCCAGCAGCCAAGGTCAGAACTACGAGCAGTACTTC.

The genes are TRBV11-2 and TRBJ2-7; D tentatively reads TRBD1 or TRBD2 (5 bases each). V was trimmed by 6 bases and J by 6 bases, leaving 12 bases between them. From germline, CDR1 is SGHAT and CDR2 FQNNGV. The CDR3 is made up of 12 amino acids. This chain's CDR3 is CASRGTGGEQYF. CDR3 nucleotides: TGTGCCAGCAGGGGTACTGGGGGCGAGCAGTACTTC.

The J gene is TRBJ2-6, the V gene TRBV6-1, with 10 nucleotides matching TRBD1. V was pared by 2 bases and J by 1 base, with 5 bases of the junction left unmatched. Germline V gene data show CDR1 as MNHNS and CDR2 as SASEGT. The CDR3 loop spans 18 amino acids. As DNA, the CDR3 is TGTGCCAGCAGTGAATCCGGGACAGGGGTATCTGGGGCCAACGTCCTGACTTTC. Residues: CASSESGTGVSGANVLTF.

This clone was observed a single time. V is TRBV14 and J is TRBJ2-3, with D possibly being TRBD1 or TRBD2 (5 bases each). CDR1 and CDR2 (germline): SGHDN, FVKESK. Between the trimmed V and J ends, which lost 0 bases and 4 bases, there was a span of 11 bases. CDR3 length equals 15 residues. Written as DNA, the CDR3 is TGTGCCAGCAGCCAAGATTGGGGGAGCTCAGATACGCAGTATTTT. Its protein product is CASSQDWGSSDTQYF.

J is TRBJ2-5 and V is TRBV7-2, with TRBD2 identical over 7 bases. Unmatched junction bases numbered 16, after V lost 5 bases and J lost 4 bases. Germline values: CDR1 SGHTA, CDR2 FQGNSA. This CDR3 spans 17 amino acids. As DNA, the CDR3 is TGTGCCAGCAGCGAGCTCCGGCTAGCGGTTCCCCCAGAGACCCAGTACTTC. It translates to CASSELRLAVPPETQYF. The entire variable domain, with the rest obtained from reference TRBV7-2 and TRBJ2-5, is as follows: GAGVSQSPSNKVTEKGKDVELRCDPISGHTALYWYRQSLGQGLEFLIYFQGNSAPDKSGLPSDRFSAERTGGSVSTLTIQRTQQEDSAVYLCASSELRLAVPPETQYFGPGTRLLVL.

The chain uses TRBV9 and TRBJ2-1; D possibly matches TRBD1 or TRBD2 (5 bases each). The germline V gene encodes CDR1 SGDLS and CDR2 YYNGEE. The CDR3 contains 16 residues. The V gene lost 0 bases and the J gene lost 9 bases, with 19 bases spanning the gap. The CDR3 reads CASSVVAGGEGPEQFF. CDR3 bases: TGTGCCAGCAGCGTAGTTGCAGGTGGTGAGGGACCTGAGCAGTTCTTC.

This sequence joins TRBV5-1 and TRBJ2-1; TRBD2 matches at 7 bases. Trimming cost V 4 bases and J 0 bases; bases outside gene matches: 4. The CDR3 runs 15 residues. Germline-derived CDR1 and CDR2 are SGHRS and YFSETQ. Here the CDR3 reads CASSPSGISYNEQFF. The CDR3 DNA is TGCGCCAGCAGCCCGAGCGGGATCTCCTACAATGAGCAGTTCTTC.

This clone was seen only a few times. V usage is TRBV2 and J usage is TRBJ1-2, with D unclear. Germline V CDR1 and CDR2: SNHLY, FYNNEI. This CDR3 spans 13 amino acids. Trimming pared 6 bases from V and 3 bases from J, leaving 11 bases between. The CDR3 nucleotides read TGTGCCAGCAGGGCAGCCTCCTACTATGGCTACACCTTC. Protein product: CASRAASYYGYTF.

In its sample, this clone was seen once. The V and J genes are TRBV27 and TRBJ1-5, with 9 bases that match TRBD1. Germline-derived CDR1 and CDR2 are MNHEY and SMNVEV (reference sequence). The CDR3 covers 15 residues. V was clipped by 6 bases and J by 1 base; unmatched bases: 4. In nucleotides, the CDR3 is TGTGCCAGCAGCCGGACAGGGGCAAGCAATCAGCCCCAGCATTTT. Translation: CASSRTGASNQPQHF.